The 22 T cell receptor beta chains below all came from one sample that was sequenced in a study. TCRdb independently ran MiXCR on the RT-PCR reads; one entry per CDR3 protein. The table has about 700,000 distinct CDR3 sequences, 11% to 15% seen once. Sequenced: memory CD4+ T cells from blood. The receptors stem from a female donor in good health, serving as a healthy control.

As DNA, the CDR3 is TGTGCCATCAGTGACGACAGTATAATTGTAGGCGGGGAGCTGTTTTTT. Its protein is CAISDDSIIVGGELFF. V is TRBV10-3 and J is TRBJ2-2; the D gene is possibly TRBD1 (5 bases). The CDR3 totals 16 residues. Trimming cost V 3 bases and J 7 bases, with 18 bases left between them. Germline CDR1 reads ENHRY; CDR2 reads SYGVKD.

The V and J genes are TRBV6-2 or TRBV6-3 and TRBJ1-1, with 9 bases lining up with TRBD1. V was pared by 6 bases and J by 3 bases, with 2 bases of the junction left unmatched. CDR1 and CDR2 (germline): MNHEY, SVGEGT. The CDR3 is made up of 13 amino acids. In DNA form, the CDR3 reads TGTGCCAGCAGACAGGGGGCTTACACTGAAGCTTTCTTT. Translation gives CASRQGAYTEAFF.

The rearrangement joins TRBV20-1 to TRBJ1-4; 7 bases match TRBD1. The CDR3 has 13 residues. J was trimmed by 2 bases and V by 6 bases; bases with no gene match: 3. Germline V gene data show CDR1 as DFQATT and CDR2 as SNEGSKA (reference sequence). The CDR3 DNA follows: TGCAGTGCCACGGGACAGACTAATGAAAAACTGTTTTTT. It encodes CSATGQTNEKLFF.

This clonotype was seen more than once but under ten times. This chain joins TRBV5-1 and TRBJ1-1; the D is unclear. The CDR3 extends over 16 amino acids. CDR1 is SGHRS, CDR2 YFSETQ, per germline. V gave up 0 bases and J gave up 6 bases, with 18 bases separating them. CDR3 in amino acids: CASSLDPERGLAEAFF. The CDR3 DNA reads TGCGCCAGCAGCTTGGACCCGGAACGTGGGTTGGCTGAAGCTTTCTTT. The variable domain in full, completed from reference TRBV5-1 and TRBJ1-1, reads KAGVTQTPRYLIKTRGQQVTLSCSPISGHRSVSWYQQTPGQGLQFLFEYFSETQRNKGNFPGRFSGRQFSNSRSEMNVSTLELGDSALYLCASSLDPERGLAEAFFGQGTRLTVV.

The rearrangement uses TRBV2 and TRBJ1-2, with D maybe TRBD1 (6 bases). CDR1 is SNHLY and CDR2 is FYNNEI in the germline V gene. V lost 5 bases and J lost 4, with 14 bases in between. The CDR3 sequence is 14 residues long. The CDR3 DNA sequence: TGTGCCAGCAGTCAGACAGGAGAGACCTATGGCTACACCTTC. This sequence encodes CASSQTGETYGYTF.

This clonotype has more than one count but fewer than ten. V is TRBV15 and J is TRBJ2-5, with TRBD1 matching over 7 bases. CDR1 LNHNV and CDR2 YYDKDF come from the germline V gene (reference sequence). V was pared by 0 bases and J by 2 bases, with 3 bases of the junction left unmatched. The CDR3 has 15 amino acids. In nucleotides, the CDR3 is TGTGCCACCAGCAGAGAAGGGGGACAGCAAGAGACCCAGTACTTC. The encoded protein is CATSREGGQQETQYF.

This chain connects TRBV15 to TRBJ2-1; TRBD2 agrees at 9 bases. The CDR3 is made up of 14 amino acids. Germline-derived CDR1 and CDR2 are LNHNV and YYDKDF (reference sequence). With V trimmed by 1 base and J by 9 bases, 4 bases remained unmatched. As DNA, the CDR3 is TGTGCCACCAGCAGAGCAGGACTAGCGCGTGAGCAGTTCTTC. It specifies CATSRAGLAREQFF.

This clonotype was recorded at least ten times. The chain has TRBV4-3 and TRBJ2-5; 9 bases match TRBD2. V shed 0 bases and J 2 bases; nucleotides not matched to a gene: 10. In germline, CDR1 is LGHNA, CDR2 YSLEER. CDR3 size: 18 residues. CDR3 loop: CASSQEPSGAARQETQYF. The CDR3 nucleotides read TGCGCCAGCAGCCAAGAGCCTAGCGGGGCGGCCCGTCAAGAGACCCAGTACTTC.

This clonotype has just a few counts. V gene TRBV12-3 or TRBV12-4 combines with J gene TRBJ1-3; D perhaps matches TRBD1 (5 bases). The germline V and J ends were trimmed by 6 bases and 0 bases, with 12 bases remaining between them. The CDR3 covers 15 residues. CDR3 sequence: CASRGDGSSGNTIYF. The CDR3 nucleotides are TGTGCCAGCAGGGGGGACGGGAGCTCTGGAAACACCATATATTTT.

This clonotype has more than one count but fewer than ten. DNA for the CDR3: TGCAGTGCTGGGGGACTAGCGGGATGGGATACGCAGTATTTT. This codes for CSAGGLAGWDTQYF. The V and J genes are TRBV20-1 and TRBJ2-3; 13 bases agree with TRBD2. In germline, CDR1 is DFQATT, CDR2 SNEGSKA (reference sequence). The CDR3 length is 14 residues. J was trimmed by 6 bases and V by 5 bases; bases with no gene match: 5.

V usage is TRBV7-2 and J usage is TRBJ2-3; TRBD1 matches at 7 bases. Per germline, CDR1 SGHTA and CDR2 FQGNSA. J gave up 2 bases and V 6 bases, and 5 bases lay outside the gene matches. CDR3 length equals 14 residues. The CDR3 reads CASRTGTATDTQYF. As DNA, the CDR3 is TGTGCCAGCAGGACCGGGACAGCCACAGATACGCAGTATTTT.

This clonotype has just a few counts. The chain couples TRBV2 to TRBJ2-5, with D unresolved. V was cut by 5 bases and J by 5 bases, with 9 bases left in between. This CDR3 spans 12 amino acids. The germline CDR1 and CDR2 sequences are SNHLY and FYNNEI. The CDR3 is CASSYGKETQYF. The DNA for the CDR3 is TGTGCCAGCAGTTATGGGAAGGAGACCCAGTACTTC.

This chain joins TRBV6-2 or TRBV6-3 and TRBJ2-7; unclear D gene. Trimming removed 6 bases from V and 3 bases from J, with 18 bases in between. CDR1 is MNHEY, CDR2 SVGEGT, per germline. The CDR3 has 15 amino acids. The CDR3 sequence is CASSRPQEYNYEQYF. The DNA of the CDR3 is TGTGCCAGCAGCCGACCGCAGGAGTATAACTACGAGCAGTACTTC.

This clonotype was detected a few times. This chain uses TRBV9 with TRBJ2-2; D may be TRBD1 or TRBD2 (5 bases each). CDR1 is SGDLS, CDR2 YYNGEE, per germline. The V and J ends lost 1 base and 2 bases respectively, with 9 bases between them. This CDR3 is 15 amino acids long. CDR3: CASSVLGDNTGELFF. The CDR3 region has the DNA TGTGCCAGCAGCGTACTGGGGGACAACACCGGGGAGCTGTTTTTT.

The rearrangement links TRBV4-3 to TRBJ1-6, with D hard to call. V lost 1 base, J lost 7 bases, and 14 bases lay in between. This CDR3 comprises 16 residues. The V gene's germline CDR1 is LGHNA and CDR2 YSLEER. As DNA, the CDR3 is TGCGCCAGCAGCCAAGGGGATTACAGAGAGAATTCACCCCTCCACTTT. Its protein product is CASSQGDYRENSPLHF.

The chain uses TRBV5-4 and TRBJ1-4, with D perhaps TRBD1 (6 bases). CDR3 size: 14 residues. V lost 6 bases, J lost 3 bases, and 12 bases lay in between. CDR1 SGHNT and CDR2 YYREEE come from the germline V gene (reference sequence). This CDR3 is CASTSGGPNEKLFF. The CDR3 region has the DNA TGTGCCAGCACCAGCGGGGGGCCTAATGAAAAACTGTTTTTT.

This clonotype has only a few counts. The gene calls are TRBV3-1 and TRBJ2-5; the D is unclear. The CDR3 spans 13 residues. The V end lost 3 bases, the J end lost 2 bases, and 7 bases lay between the germline ends. Germline V gene sequence: CDR1 LGHDT, CDR2 YNNKEL (reference sequence). DNA of the CDR3: TGTGCCAGCAGCCAGTGGGGTCAAGAGACCCAGTACTTC. It encodes CASSQWGQETQYF.

The chain links TRBV27 to TRBJ1-2, with TRBD1 as a possible D gene (6 bases). V lost 2 bases and J 4 bases, leaving 17 bases between the germline ends. CDR1 and CDR2 (germline): MNHEY, SMNVEV (reference sequence). CDR3 length: 16 amino acids. The DNA for the CDR3 is TGTGCCAGCAGTTTACGATTGGGGGCGGGGGCCTATGGCTACACCTTC. Translating gives CASSLRLGAGAYGYTF.

The chain couples TRBV6-6 to TRBJ2-1; possible D gene TRBD1, 5 bases. The CDR3 is 13 amino acids. The germline gives CDR1 MNHNY, CDR2 SVGAGI (reference sequence). The V end lost 8 bases, the J end lost 4 bases, and 12 bases lay between the germline ends. CDR3 loop: CASGVDSYNEQFF. CDR3 DNA sequence: TGTGCCAGCGGGGTAGACAGTTACAATGAGCAGTTCTTC.

This clonotype was observed a few times. This rearrangement joins TRBV20-1 to TRBJ2-3, with 10 bases lining up with TRBD2. J gave up 2 bases and V 3 bases, and 8 bases lay outside the gene matches. The CDR3 length is 16 residues. CDR1 DFQATT and CDR2 SNEGSKA come from the germline V gene (reference sequence). The CDR3 DNA reads as TGCAGTGCTAGTCCCCTAGCGGGGGCCGTCACAGATACGCAGTATTTT. This translates into CSASPLAGAVTDTQYF.

Many counts were recorded for this clonotype. The chain carries TRBV9 and TRBJ2-5; no clear D. Germline V lookup: CDR1 SGDLS, CDR2 YYNGEE. The CDR3 length is 14 residues. V lost 2 bases and J lost 1, with 9 bases in between. CDR3 protein: CASSVGPSQETQYF. DNA of the CDR3: TGTGCCAGCAGCGTCGGACCATCCCAAGAGACCCAGTACTTC.

The table lists this clonotype with a few counts. The chain employs TRBV6-5 and TRBJ2-1; 7 bases are a match to TRBD2. The V gene's germline CDR1 is MNHEY and CDR2 SVGAGI. This CDR3 region has 13 residues. V lost 6 bases to trimming and J lost 9 bases; unmatched junction nucleotides: 8. The CDR3 sequence: CASREGPSGEQFF. In DNA, the CDR3 is TGTGCCAGCAGGGAAGGACCTAGCGGTGAGCAGTTCTTC.